The subject of this entry is one T cell receptor (beta chain). No antigen is known for it. The identical CDR3 is also encoded by other nucleotide sequences in the sample. Repertoires were generated with immunoSEQ multiplex PCR, while TCRdb's copy carries only in-frame clones and drops some. Of 30,000 to 45,000 clones listed, 70% to 90% are singletons. The source of the sample is a study of T cells in localized non-small cell lung cancer. Study observations and caveats: For the top 100 tumor clones, a median about 62 also appeared in adjacent lung. In the blood, greater T cell density corresponded to longer overall survival. T cell clonality was highest in uninvolved adjacent lung, above tumor.

CDR1 and CDR2 (germline): SGHDT, YYEEEE. V shed 2 bases and J shed 3 bases, with 2 bases lying between them. The CDR3 runs 11 residues. The sample consisted of peripheral blood, taken before any cancer treatment. The chain has TRBV5-6 and TRBJ2-5; D unclear. The TCR comes from a woman aged 35 to 69 with stage I lung adenocarcinoma. The CDR3: CASSLEETQYF. The CDR3 DNA follows: TGTGCCAGCAGCTTAGAAGAGACCCAGTACTTC.